The 30 T cell receptor beta chains listed next were all sequenced from one sample in a study of identical twins. TCRdb independently ran MiXCR on the 5' RACE reads; one entry per CDR3 protein. The sample has about 660,000 distinct CDR3 sequences; approximately 9% are singletons. Another study also made use of these data, one on yellow fever vaccine responses in identical twins.

The source material was PBMCs. All receptors derive from a woman aged 18-35 years in good health.

The chain employs TRBV14 and TRBJ2-3; 15 bases fit TRBD2. V lost 2 bases to trimming and J lost 6 bases; unmatched junction nucleotides: 9. The CDR3 is made up of 18 amino acids. CDR1 and CDR2 (germline): SGHDN, FVKESK. The CDR3 loop reads CASSQPGTSGGLGDTQYF. The CDR3, as DNA: TGTGCCAGCAGCCAACCCGGGACTAGCGGGGGGCTTGGCGATACGCAGTATTTT. The full variable domain, completed using reference TRBV14 and TRBJ2-3, is EAGVTQFPSHSVIEKGQTVTLRCDPISGHDNLYWYRRVMGKEIKFLLHFVKESKQDESGMPNNRFLAERTGGTYSTLKVQPAELEDSGVYFCASSQPGTSGGLGDTQYFGPGTRLTVL.

This clonotype was counted many times. The V and J genes are TRBV10-3 and TRBJ1-1; no definite D call. The V gene lost 6 bases and the J gene lost 0 bases, with 5 bases spanning the gap. This CDR3 region has 12 residues. Looked up from germline, CDR1 is ENHRY and CDR2 is SYGVKD. The CDR3 protein is CAIRQVNTEAFF. In DNA, the CDR3 is TGTGCCATCAGGCAGGTGAACACTGAAGCTTTCTTT.

This clonotype showed up many times. The gene calls are TRBV24-1 and TRBJ2-7; maybe TRBD2 (6 bases). The CDR3 runs 15 residues. Germline values: CDR1 KGHDR, CDR2 SFDVKD. Trimming stripped 7 bases from V and 0 bases from J, with 15 bases between. The CDR3 nucleotides read TGTGCCACCAGCGACGGGGGACGGCACTCCTACGAGCAGTACTTC. Its translation: CATSDGGRHSYEQYF.

This clonotype has just a few counts. V gene TRBV27 combines with J gene TRBJ1-4; no definite D call. V dropped 6 bases and J dropped 4 bases, with 6 bases sitting between them. From germline, CDR1 is MNHEY and CDR2 SMNVEV (reference sequence). This CDR3 spans 12 amino acids. CDR3 sequence: CASSGRNEKLFF. The CDR3 region has the DNA TGTGCCAGCAGCGGGCGTAATGAAAAACTGTTTTTT.

The chain carries TRBV14 and TRBJ2-1; 7 bases agree with TRBD2. This CDR3 comprises 16 residues. After removal of 4 bases from V and 3 bases from J, the junction contained 9 bases not matched to a gene. The germline V gene encodes CDR1 SGHDN and CDR2 FVKESK. Here the CDR3 reads CASSLLGGDLYNEQFF. The DNA for the CDR3 is TGTGCCAGCAGCCTACTGGGGGGGGACCTCTACAATGAGCAGTTCTTC.

This clonotype turned up a few times. The chain uses TRBV5-1 and TRBJ2-3; 12 bases line up with TRBD2. CDR3 size: 16 residues. After removal of 3 bases from V and 5 bases from J, the junction contained 7 bases not matched to a gene. Germline assignment: CDR1 SGHRS and CDR2 YFSETQ. In DNA form, the CDR3 reads TGCGCCAGCAGCTCCCCTAGCGGGGGGGTGGAAGATACGCAGTATTTT. Protein product: CASSSPSGGVEDTQYF.

This clonotype was seen only a few times. The V and J genes are TRBV18 and TRBJ2-3; D remains unclear. The CDR3 totals 14 residues. The germline V gene encodes CDR1 KGHSH and CDR2 LQKENI. V lost 1 base and J lost 4, with 9 bases in between. DNA for the CDR3: TGTGCCAGCTCACCACTCACAGATCCAGATACGCAGTATTTT. It codes for CASSPLTDPDTQYF.

This clonotype was detected only a few times. This rearrangement joins TRBV20-1 to TRBJ2-7; no clear D gene. This CDR3 is built from 14 residues. The V end was cut by 3 bases, the J end by 3 bases, with 15 bases between. Germline assignment: CDR1 DFQATT and CDR2 SNEGSKA (reference sequence). The CDR3: CSASQDLNGYEQYF. The DNA of the CDR3 is TGCAGTGCTAGCCAGGACCTAAACGGCTACGAGCAGTACTTC.

This clonotype was seen more than once but under ten times. The rearrangement joins TRBV12-3 or TRBV12-4 to TRBJ1-5; TRBD1 is a possible D gene (5 bases). V lost 3 bases and J 7 bases, leaving 10 bases between the germline ends. The CDR3 is 13 amino acids. Here the CDR3 DNA reads TGTGCCAGCAGTTTTAACAGGAACCAGCCCCAGCATTTT. Its protein is CASSFNRNQPQHF.

The rearrangement joins TRBV6-1 to TRBJ2-3; 11 bases match TRBD2. The V and J ends lost 2 bases and 4 bases, in that order; junction bases with no gene match: 5. The CDR3 sequence is 16 residues long. Germline V gene sequence: CDR1 MNHNS, CDR2 SASEGT. The CDR3 protein is CASSERIAGGPDTQYF. In DNA form, the CDR3 reads TGTGCCAGCAGTGAACGTATAGCGGGAGGGCCAGATACGCAGTATTTT.

This clonotype has ten or more counts. The chain uses TRBV7-2 and TRBJ2-7, with D possibly being TRBD2 (6 bases). Between the trimmed V and J ends, which lost 2 bases and 4 bases, there was a span of 15 bases. Per germline, CDR1 SGHTA and CDR2 FQGNSA. This CDR3 contains 15 residues. In DNA, the CDR3 is TGTGCCAGCAGCTTACACGGGGGACCGATATACGAGCAGTACTTC. This gives the protein CASSLHGGPIYEQYF. Full variable domain (outside the CDR3, taken from reference TRBV7-2 and TRBJ2-7): GAGVSQSPSNKVTEKGKDVELRCDPISGHTALYWYRQSLGQGLEFLIYFQGNSAPDKSGLPSDRFSAERTGGSVSTLTIQRTQQEDSAVYLCASSLHGGPIYEQYFGPGTRLTVT.

This clonotype has only a few counts. V usage is TRBV15 and J usage is TRBJ2-7; TRBD2 matches 8 bases. Trimming took 0 bases from V and 3 from J; bases not matched to a gene: 4. The CDR3 is 15 amino acids. Germline CDR1 and CDR2: LNHNV and YYDKDF (reference sequence). The DNA of the CDR3 is TGTGCCACCAGCAGAGATGCGGGACTAGTCTACGAGCAGTACTTC. Protein sequence: CATSRDAGLVYEQYF. Full variable domain (outside the CDR3, taken from reference TRBV15 and TRBJ2-7): DAMVIQNPRYQVTQFGKPVTLSCSQTLNHNVMYWYQQKSSQAPKLLFHYYDKDFNNEADTPDNFQSRRPNTSFCFLDIRSPGLGDTAMYLCATSRDAGLVYEQYFGPGTRLTVT.

CDR3 in DNA: TGCAGTGTTATTGACAGGGCGGGGCTCAATGAGCAGTTCTTC. Protein product: CSVIDRAGLNEQFF. V gene TRBV20-1 combines with J gene TRBJ2-1, with D possibly being TRBD1 (7 bases). This CDR3 comprises 14 residues. Germline-derived CDR1 and CDR2 are DFQATT and SNEGSKA (reference sequence). V was clipped by 7 bases and J by 6 bases, with 19 bases between them.

This chain joins TRBV5-1 and TRBJ2-5, with unresolved D. V was clipped by 4 bases and J by 4 bases, with 11 bases between them. This CDR3 contains 13 residues. Looked up from germline, CDR1 is SGHRS and CDR2 is YFSETQ. CDR3 in DNA: TGCGCCAGCAGCATTAGCAGGCGAGAGACCCAGTACTTC. Translation: CASSISRRETQYF.

This clonotype was observed a handful of times. In DNA form, the CDR3 reads TGTGCCAGCAGTTTACTTGGGGCGGGTGAAAAACTGTTTTTT. This translates into CASSLLGAGEKLFF. This chain joins TRBV27 and TRBJ1-4; D is perhaps TRBD1 (5 bases). The CDR3 is made up of 14 amino acids. V shed 2 bases and J shed 7 bases, with 11 bases lying between them. Germline V gene lookup returns CDR1 MNHEY and CDR2 SMNVEV (reference sequence).

The chain couples TRBV20-1 to TRBJ2-7, with 13 positions matching TRBD2. CDR1 is DFQATT and CDR2 is SNEGSKA in the germline V gene (reference sequence). CDR3 size: 15 residues. The V gene end was trimmed by 0 bases and the J gene end by 6 bases; junction bases not matched to a gene: 5. CDR3 in amino acids: CSARDGTSGTSEQYF. For the CDR3, the DNA is TGCAGTGCTAGAGACGGGACTAGCGGGACCTCCGAGCAGTACTTC.

This clonotype was seen repeatedly, ten times or more. This chain uses TRBV19 with TRBJ1-1; weak D call: TRBD1 (6 bases). Trimming left V 0 bases short and J 7 bases short, with 18 bases between. The CDR3 has 16 residues. CDR1 is LNHDA, CDR2 SQIVND, per germline (reference sequence). CDR3 sequence (DNA): TGTGCCAGTAGTATAGACGAAACAGGGAACCAACTTGAAGCTTTCTTT. This gives the protein CASSIDETGNQLEAFF.

The chain employs TRBV11-2 and TRBJ2-7, with TRBD2 matching 8 bases. CDR3 length equals 15 residues. Germline V gene data show CDR1 as SGHAT and CDR2 as FQNNGV. V lost 0 bases, J lost 3 bases, and 4 bases stayed unmatched. Here the CDR3 reads CASSLERGGFYEQYF. The CDR3 DNA sequence: TGTGCCAGCAGCTTAGAACGGGGGGGCTTCTACGAGCAGTACTTC.

The chain carries TRBV11-2 and TRBJ2-2, with TRBD2 as a possible D gene (5 bases). CDR1 SGHAT and CDR2 FQNNGV come from the germline V gene. The V end was cut by 0 bases, the J end by 4 bases, with 18 bases between. This CDR3 spans 18 amino acids. CDR3 coding DNA: TGTGCCAGCAGCTTAGAGTTTGGGCGGGCGCGAGGCACCGGGGAGCTGTTTTTT. Its translation is CASSLEFGRARGTGELFF.

This chain joins TRBV7-2 and TRBJ2-7; TRBD1 is a possible D gene (5 bases). CDR3 length: 16 amino acids. Germline V gives CDR1 SGHTA, CDR2 FQGNSA. Trimming removed 1 base at V and 3 bases at J, with 16 bases between. CDR3 region: CASSLESWPRVYEQYF. Written as DNA, the CDR3 is TGTGCCAGCAGCTTAGAGTCATGGCCCAGGGTCTACGAGCAGTACTTC.

This clonotype appeared a few times. The rearrangement joins TRBV7-9 to TRBJ1-2, with D unclear. The CDR3 extends over 13 amino acids. Trimming pared 1 base from V and 4 bases from J, leaving 7 bases between. Germline loops: CDR1 SEHNR, CDR2 FQNEAQ (reference sequence). The CDR3, as DNA: TGTGCCAGCAGCTTAGGGTCTCTCTATGGCTACACCTTC. Protein: CASSLGSLYGYTF. Combining the CDR3 with reference TRBV7-9 and TRBJ1-2 gives the whole variable domain DTGVSQNPRHKITKRGQNVTFRCDPISEHNRLYWYRQTLGQGPEFLTYFQNEAQLEKSRLLSDRFSAERPKGSFSTLEIQRTEQGDSAMYLCASSLGSLYGYTFGSGTRLTVV.

This chain joins TRBV20-1 and TRBJ1-4; D call uncertain. Trimming shortened V by 3 bases and J by 5 bases, and 13 bases separated the two germline ends. This CDR3 spans 14 amino acids. Per germline, CDR1 DFQATT and CDR2 SNEGSKA (reference sequence). CDR3 amino acids: CSASLQKKNEKLFF. The CDR3 DNA is TGCAGTGCTAGTTTGCAGAAGAAGAATGAAAAACTGTTTTTT.

In its sample, this clonotype was seen many times. The chain links TRBV12-3 or TRBV12-4 to TRBJ2-7; possibly TRBD1 for D (5 bases). The CDR3 runs 14 residues. Between the trimmed V and J ends, which lost 4 bases and 3 bases, there was a span of 13 bases. CDR3 sequence: CASSYRDSLYEQYF. Here the CDR3 DNA reads TGTGCCAGCAGTTACCGAGACAGTCTCTACGAGCAGTACTTC.

Only a few counts were recorded for this clonotype. This sequence may be a read error, since a much larger clone differs from it by one base. CDR3 amino acids: CCARDRTGRSYNEQFF. Here the CDR3 DNA reads TGCTGTGCTAGAGATCGAACGGGGCGCTCCTACAATGAGCAGTTCTTC. The chain joins TRBV20-1 to TRBJ2-1; D is possibly TRBD1 or TRBD2 (5 bases each). Per the germline V gene, CDR1 is DFQATT and CDR2 is SNEGSKA (reference sequence). This CDR3 has 16 residues.

This clonotype was counted only a few times. The chain couples TRBV2 to TRBJ2-1; 15 nucleotides match TRBD2. CDR3 size: 16 residues. CDR1 is SNHLY, CDR2 FYNNEI, per germline. The junction had 7 bases not matched to a gene; V was cut back by 6 bases and J by 7 bases. The CDR3 loop reads CASRARTSGGANEQFF. DNA for the CDR3: TGTGCCAGCAGGGCTCGGACTAGCGGGGGGGCAAATGAGCAGTTCTTC. Full variable domain (rest looked up from reference TRBV2 and TRBJ2-1): EPEVTQTPSHQVTQMGQEVILRCVPISNHLYFYWYRQILGQKVEFLVSFYNNEISEKSEIFDDQFSVERPDGSNFTLKIRSTKLEDSAMYFCASRARTSGGANEQFFGPGTRLTVL.

This clonotype was counted between two and nine times. The chain links TRBV6-1 to TRBJ2-7, with 7 bases identical to TRBD2. Germline V CDR1 and CDR2: MNHNS, SASEGT. The CDR3 totals 13 residues. V was clipped by 7 bases and J by 1 base; unmatched bases: 4. The CDR3 reads CASTKGLSYEQYF. CDR3 in DNA: TGTGCCAGCACCAAGGGACTATCCTACGAGCAGTACTTC.

This chain joins TRBV20-1 and TRBJ2-1; D remains ambiguous. V was shortened by 5 bases and J by 1 base, with 15 bases between the two germline ends. The germline V gene encodes CDR1 DFQATT and CDR2 SNEGSKA (reference sequence). The CDR3 covers 15 residues. The CDR3 protein is CSAGPVYGSYNEQFF. CDR3 sequence (DNA): TGCAGTGCTGGCCCTGTGTACGGGTCCTACAATGAGCAGTTCTTC.

V and J are TRBV30 and TRBJ2-7; the match to TRBD1 covers 8 bases. CDR3 length: 14 amino acids. After removal of 5 bases from V and 0 bases from J, the junction contained 6 bases not matched to a gene. The germline gives CDR1 GTSNPN, CDR2 SVGIG (reference sequence). Written as DNA, the CDR3 is TGTGCCTGGTCCTCCGGGACAGGCTCCTACGAGCAGTACTTC. It yields the protein CAWSSGTGSYEQYF.

The V gene is TRBV4-3, the J gene TRBJ2-1; D might be TRBD1 or TRBD2, each matching 6 bases. Germline CDR1 reads LGHNA; CDR2 reads YSLEER. The CDR3 loop spans 18 amino acids. Trimming shortened V by 1 base and J by 1 base, and 17 bases separated the two germline ends. This CDR3 is CASSQGRRGQGSYNEQFF. CDR3 in DNA: TGCGCCAGCAGCCAAGGAAGGCGGGGTCAGGGGTCCTACAATGAGCAGTTCTTC.

V and J are TRBV5-1 and TRBJ2-3, with TRBD2 identical over 8 bases. The J segment lost 2 bases and the V segment lost 3 bases, leaving 14 bases of the junction unmatched. CDR1 and CDR2 (germline): SGHRS, YFSETQ. The CDR3 length is 18 residues. The CDR3 reads CASSSRVGLARPTDTQYF. The CDR3 DNA reads TGCGCCAGCAGCTCGAGGGTTGGACTAGCTCGACCCACAGATACGCAGTATTTT.